This T cell receptor beta chain was found in a study of human T cells and chemical hapten exposure. Findings of the study overall: The number of TCRs over 1 in 1000 frequency stayed unchanged after DPC.

This sample's time point: patch test 3, about 24 weeks after DPC sensitization. Treatment noted: therapeutic diphenylcyclopropenone sensitization with weekly scalp DPC. Each donor was an alopecia patient between 18 and 70 years of age who qualified for DPC. The library put unique molecular identifiers onto individual cDNA molecules. One entry per CDR3 protein results from TCRdb running MiXCR on the RACE reads. The repertoire consists of about 84,000 distinct CDR3 sequences, with approximately 11% occurring once and the leading ten covering about 3.5%. The CDR3 runs 15 residues. V trimming: 4 bases; J trimming: 7 bases; junction bases outside the gene matches: 10. The germline gives CDR1 KGHDR, CDR2 SFDVKD. This clonotype was picked up many times. The antigen is not known.

Sequenced here: whole blood, sampled in connection with sensitization to the hapten diphenylcyclopropenone (DPC). The origin of this receptor is a woman aged 45-65 years with alopecia areata. Some clones in this sample may be carry-over from other donors' samples. The chain employs TRBV24-1 and TRBJ2-7; 9 nucleotides agree with TRBD1. For the CDR3, the DNA is TGTGCCACCAGTGAGGGGACAGGGTCACGGTATGAGCAGTACTTC. Translation: CATSEGTGSRYEQYF.